Listed here are 4 T cell receptor beta chains from one sample, sequenced in a study of Graves' ophthalmopathy and Graves' hyperthyroidism. The authors amplified TCR beta CDR3 regions, and they did so from RNA transcripts for repertoire sequencing. In the first round, RT-PCR was carried out with HTBI primers, and a multiplex PCR formed the second round. One entry per CDR3 protein results from TCRdb running MiXCR on the multiplex PCR reads. Of a few hundred thousand distinct CDR3 sequences in the sample, roughly a sixth are singletons; the top ten hold about 12%. The sample was peripheral blood. These receptor sequences come from an adult man with Graves' ophthalmopathy.

This clonotype was recorded many times. A read error is possible here, since a much larger clone lies one base away. This chain links TRBV11-1 with TRBJ1-1; D unclear. This CDR3 is 14 amino acids long. The ends were cut back, 8 bases at V and 4 bases at J, with 17 bases in the middle. Germline-derived CDR1 and CDR2 are SGHAT and FQDESV (reference sequence). In DNA, the CDR3 is TGTGCCAGCGGCCCCTATACGGATAGCACTGAAGCTTTCTTT. It is translated as CASGPYTDSTEAFF.

This clonotype was detected many times. The chain couples TRBV7-2 to TRBJ1-2; possible D gene TRBD1, 6 bases. This CDR3 comprises 16 residues. V lost 1 base to trimming and J lost 0 bases, with 12 bases between them. Germline V gives CDR1 SGHTA, CDR2 FQGNSA. The CDR3 reads CASSLGRTAANYGYTF. The CDR3 DNA is TGTGCCAGCAGCTTAGGGAGGACAGCAGCTAACTATGGCTACACCTTC.

This clonotype was observed many times. The chain joins TRBV6-1 to TRBJ1-2, with D possibly matching TRBD1 (6 bases). The V and J ends lost 6 bases and 4 bases respectively, with 18 bases between them. The CDR3 loop spans 15 amino acids. Germline V gives CDR1 MNHNS, CDR2 SASEGT. This CDR3 reads CASSPTGSRVYGYTF. For the CDR3, the DNA is TGTGCCAGCAGCCCAACAGGGTCCCGAGTCTATGGCTACACCTTC.

This clonotype has a count of ten or more. The genes are TRBV28 and TRBJ2-7; a possible D gene is TRBD2 (6 bases). The V gene's germline CDR1 is MDHEN and CDR2 SYDVKM. V dropped 6 bases and J dropped 7 bases, with 13 bases sitting between them. The CDR3 runs 12 residues. DNA of the CDR3: TGTGCCAGCAGAACCCCAAGCGGGGAGCAGTACTTC. Protein sequence: CASRTPSGEQYF.